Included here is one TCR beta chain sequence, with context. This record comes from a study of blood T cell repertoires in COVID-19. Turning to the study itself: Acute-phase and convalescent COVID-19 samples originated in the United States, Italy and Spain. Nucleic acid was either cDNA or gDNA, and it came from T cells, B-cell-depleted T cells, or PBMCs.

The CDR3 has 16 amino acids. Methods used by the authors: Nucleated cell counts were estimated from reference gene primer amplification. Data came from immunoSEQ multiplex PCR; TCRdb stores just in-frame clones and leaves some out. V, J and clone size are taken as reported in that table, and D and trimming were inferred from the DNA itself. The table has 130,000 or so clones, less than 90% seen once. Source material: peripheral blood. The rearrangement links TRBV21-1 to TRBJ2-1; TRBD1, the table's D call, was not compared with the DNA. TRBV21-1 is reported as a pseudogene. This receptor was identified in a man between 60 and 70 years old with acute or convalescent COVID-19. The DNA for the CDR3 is TGTGCCAGCAGCTTCTTGGGCGGCAGACCCAGGGATGAGCAGTTCTTC. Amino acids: CASSFLGGRPRDEQFF.